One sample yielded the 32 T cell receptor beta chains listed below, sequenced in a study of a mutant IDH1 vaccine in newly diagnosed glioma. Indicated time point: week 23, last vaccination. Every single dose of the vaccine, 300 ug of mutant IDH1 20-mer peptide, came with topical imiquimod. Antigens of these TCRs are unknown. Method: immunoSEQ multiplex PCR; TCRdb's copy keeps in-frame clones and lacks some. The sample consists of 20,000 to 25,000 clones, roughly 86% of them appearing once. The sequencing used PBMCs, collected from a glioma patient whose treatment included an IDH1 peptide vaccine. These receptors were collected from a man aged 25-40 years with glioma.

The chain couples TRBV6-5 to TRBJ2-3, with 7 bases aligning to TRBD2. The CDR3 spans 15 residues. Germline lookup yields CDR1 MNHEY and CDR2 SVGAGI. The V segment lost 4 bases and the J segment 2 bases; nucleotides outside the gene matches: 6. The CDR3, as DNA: TGTGCCAGCAGTTGGGCTAGCGGACTCACAGATACGCAGTATTTT. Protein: CASSWASGLTDTQYF.

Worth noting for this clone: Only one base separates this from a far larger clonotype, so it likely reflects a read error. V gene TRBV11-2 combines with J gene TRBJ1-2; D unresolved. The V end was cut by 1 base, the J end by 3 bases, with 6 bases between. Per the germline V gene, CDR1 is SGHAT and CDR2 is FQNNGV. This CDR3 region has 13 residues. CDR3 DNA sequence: TGTGCCAGCAGCTTAGGGGATTACTATGGCTACACCTTC. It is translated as CASSLGDYYGYTF. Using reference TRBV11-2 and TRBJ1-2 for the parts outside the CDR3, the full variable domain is EAGVAQSPRYKIIEKRQSVAFWCNPISGHATLYWYQQILGQGPKLLIQFQNNGVVDDSQLPKDRFSAERLKGVDSTLKIQPAKLEDSAVYLCASSLGDYYGYTFGSGTRLTVV.

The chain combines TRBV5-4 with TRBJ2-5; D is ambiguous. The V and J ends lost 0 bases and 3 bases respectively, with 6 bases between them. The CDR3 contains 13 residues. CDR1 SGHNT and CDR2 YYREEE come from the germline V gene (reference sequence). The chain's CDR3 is CASSLESKETQYF. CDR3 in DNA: TGTGCCAGCAGCTTGGAGTCAAAAGAGACCCAGTACTTC.

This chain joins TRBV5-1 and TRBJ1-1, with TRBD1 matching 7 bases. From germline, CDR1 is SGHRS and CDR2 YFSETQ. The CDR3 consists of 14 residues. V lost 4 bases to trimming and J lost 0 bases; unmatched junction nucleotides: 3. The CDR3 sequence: CASSAGTVNTEAFF. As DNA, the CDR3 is TGCGCCAGCAGCGCGGGGACAGTGAACACTGAAGCTTTCTTT.

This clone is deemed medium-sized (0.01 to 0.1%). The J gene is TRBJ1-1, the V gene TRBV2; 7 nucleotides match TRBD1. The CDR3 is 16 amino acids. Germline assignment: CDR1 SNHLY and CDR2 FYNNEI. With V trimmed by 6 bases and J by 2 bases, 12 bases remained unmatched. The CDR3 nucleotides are TGTGCCAGCAGCCTACGACAGGGAAGGGAAAACACTGAAGCTTTCTTT. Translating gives CASSLRQGRENTEAFF.

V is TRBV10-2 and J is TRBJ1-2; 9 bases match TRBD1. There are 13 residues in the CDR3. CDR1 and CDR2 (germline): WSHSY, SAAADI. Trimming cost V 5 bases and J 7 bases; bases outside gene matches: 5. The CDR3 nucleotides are TGCGCCAGCAGTTCCGGGACAGGGAGTGGCTACACCTTC. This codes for CASSSGTGSGYTF.

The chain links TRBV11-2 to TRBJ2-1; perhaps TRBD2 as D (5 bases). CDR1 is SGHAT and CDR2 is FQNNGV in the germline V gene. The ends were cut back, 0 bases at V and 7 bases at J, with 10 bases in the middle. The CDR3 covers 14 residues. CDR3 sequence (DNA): TGTGCCAGCAGCTTAGATGGGAGAGGGAATGAGCAGTTCTTC. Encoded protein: CASSLDGRGNEQFF. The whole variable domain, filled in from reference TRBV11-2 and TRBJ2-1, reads EAGVAQSPRYKIIEKRQSVAFWCNPISGHATLYWYQQILGQGPKLLIQFQNNGVVDDSQLPKDRFSAERLKGVDSTLKIQPAKLEDSAVYLCASSLDGRGNEQFFGPGTRLTVL.

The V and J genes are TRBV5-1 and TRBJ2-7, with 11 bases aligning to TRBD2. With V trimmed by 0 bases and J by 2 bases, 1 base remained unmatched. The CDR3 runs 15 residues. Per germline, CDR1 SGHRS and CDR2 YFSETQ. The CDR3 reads CASSLGLAGPYEQYF. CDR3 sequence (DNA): TGCGCCAGCAGCTTGGGACTAGCGGGACCCTACGAGCAGTACTTC.

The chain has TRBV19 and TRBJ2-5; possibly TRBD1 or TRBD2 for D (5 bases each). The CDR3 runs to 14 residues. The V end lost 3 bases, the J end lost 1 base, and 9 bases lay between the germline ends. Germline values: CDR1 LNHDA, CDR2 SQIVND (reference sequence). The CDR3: CASSIGAFQETQYF. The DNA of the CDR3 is TGTGCCAGTAGTATCGGGGCCTTCCAAGAGACCCAGTACTTC. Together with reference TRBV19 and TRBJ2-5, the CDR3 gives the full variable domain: DGGITQSPKYLFRKEGQNVTLSCEQNLNHDAMYWYRQDPGQGLRLIYYSQIVNDFQKGDIAEGYSVSREKKESFPLTVTSAQKNPTAFYLCASSIGAFQETQYFGPGTRLLVL.

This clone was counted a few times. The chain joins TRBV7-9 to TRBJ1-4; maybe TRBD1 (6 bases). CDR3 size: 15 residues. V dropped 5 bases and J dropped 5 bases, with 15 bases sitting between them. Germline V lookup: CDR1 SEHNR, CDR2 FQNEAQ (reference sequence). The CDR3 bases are TGTGCCAGCAGCCCCCCCGGGGGGACAAATGAAAAACTGTTTTTT. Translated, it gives CASSPPGGTNEKLFF.

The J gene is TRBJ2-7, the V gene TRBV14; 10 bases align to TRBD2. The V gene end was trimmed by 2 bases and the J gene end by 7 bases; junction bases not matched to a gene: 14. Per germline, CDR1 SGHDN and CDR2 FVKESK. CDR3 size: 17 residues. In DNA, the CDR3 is TGTGCCAGCAGCCAATATTCGGCTAGCGGGAGTCCGTATGAGCAGTACTTC. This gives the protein CASSQYSASGSPYEQYF.

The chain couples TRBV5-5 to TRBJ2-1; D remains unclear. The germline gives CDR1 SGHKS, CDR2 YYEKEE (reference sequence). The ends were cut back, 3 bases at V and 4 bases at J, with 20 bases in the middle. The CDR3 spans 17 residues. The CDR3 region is CASSSALDERFYNEQFF. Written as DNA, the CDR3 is TGTGCCAGCAGCTCGGCACTGGACGAGAGGTTTTACAATGAGCAGTTCTTC.

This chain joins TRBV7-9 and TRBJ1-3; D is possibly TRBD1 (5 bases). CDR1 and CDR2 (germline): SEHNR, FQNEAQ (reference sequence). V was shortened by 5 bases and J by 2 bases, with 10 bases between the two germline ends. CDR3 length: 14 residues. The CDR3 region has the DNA TGTGCCAGCAGCCCCGACAGACCTGGAAACACCATATATTTT. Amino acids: CASSPDRPGNTIYF.

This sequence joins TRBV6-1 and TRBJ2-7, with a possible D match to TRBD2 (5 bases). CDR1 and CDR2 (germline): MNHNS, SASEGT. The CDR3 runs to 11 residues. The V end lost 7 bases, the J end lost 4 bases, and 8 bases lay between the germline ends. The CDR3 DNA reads TGTGCCAGCACCCGAGGGTACGAGCAGTACTTC. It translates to CASTRGYEQYF.

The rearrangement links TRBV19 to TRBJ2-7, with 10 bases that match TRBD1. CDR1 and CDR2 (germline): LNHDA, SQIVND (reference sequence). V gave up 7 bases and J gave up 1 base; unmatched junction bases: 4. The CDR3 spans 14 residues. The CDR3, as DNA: TGTGCCAGTAAGGTGGGACAGGGGTCCTACGAGCAGTACTTC. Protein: CASKVGQGSYEQYF.

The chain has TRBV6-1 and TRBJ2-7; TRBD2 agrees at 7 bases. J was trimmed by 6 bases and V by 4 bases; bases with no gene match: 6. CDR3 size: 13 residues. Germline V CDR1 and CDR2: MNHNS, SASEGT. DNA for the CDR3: TGTGCCAGCAGTGGGGACTACGGGTCCGAGCAGTACTTC. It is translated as CASSGDYGSEQYF.

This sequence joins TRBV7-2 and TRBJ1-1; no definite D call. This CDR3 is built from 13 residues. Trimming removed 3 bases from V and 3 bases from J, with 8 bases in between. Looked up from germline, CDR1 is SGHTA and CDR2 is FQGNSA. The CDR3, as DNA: TGTGCCAGCAGCTTTAGTTCGGACACTGAAGCTTTCTTT. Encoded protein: CASSFSSDTEAFF. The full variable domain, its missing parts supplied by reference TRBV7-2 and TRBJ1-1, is GAGVSQSPSNKVTEKGKDVELRCDPISGHTALYWYRQSLGQGLEFLIYFQGNSAPDKSGLPSDRFSAERTGGSVSTLTIQRTQQEDSAVYLCASSFSSDTEAFFGQGTRLTVV.

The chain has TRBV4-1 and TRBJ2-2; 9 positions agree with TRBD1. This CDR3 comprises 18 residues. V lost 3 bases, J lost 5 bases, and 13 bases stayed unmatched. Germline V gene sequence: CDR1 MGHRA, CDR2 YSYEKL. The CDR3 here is CASSQFFSGQGQTGELFF. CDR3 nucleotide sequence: TGCGCCAGCAGCCAGTTTTTCTCGGGACAGGGTCAGACCGGGGAGCTGTTTTTT.

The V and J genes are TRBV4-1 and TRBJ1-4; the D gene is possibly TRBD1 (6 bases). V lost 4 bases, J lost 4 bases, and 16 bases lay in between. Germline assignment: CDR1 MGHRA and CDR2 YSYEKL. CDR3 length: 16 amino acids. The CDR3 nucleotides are TGCGCCAGCAGCCTAAGGGGGGCCGACCTTAATGAAAAACTGTTTTTT. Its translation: CASSLRGADLNEKLFF.

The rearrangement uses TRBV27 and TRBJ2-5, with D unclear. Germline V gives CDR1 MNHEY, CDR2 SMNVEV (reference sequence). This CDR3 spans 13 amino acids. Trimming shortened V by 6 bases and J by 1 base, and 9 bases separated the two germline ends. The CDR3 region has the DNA TGTGCCAGCAGCCTAAACCCCCAAGAGACCCAGTACTTC. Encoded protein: CASSLNPQETQYF.

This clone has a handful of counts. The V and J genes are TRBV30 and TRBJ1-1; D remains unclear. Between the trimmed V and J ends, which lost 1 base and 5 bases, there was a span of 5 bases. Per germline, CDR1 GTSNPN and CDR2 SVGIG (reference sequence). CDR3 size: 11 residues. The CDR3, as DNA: TGTGCCTGGAGTGGAGAAACTGAAGCTTTCTTT. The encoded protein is CAWSGETEAFF.

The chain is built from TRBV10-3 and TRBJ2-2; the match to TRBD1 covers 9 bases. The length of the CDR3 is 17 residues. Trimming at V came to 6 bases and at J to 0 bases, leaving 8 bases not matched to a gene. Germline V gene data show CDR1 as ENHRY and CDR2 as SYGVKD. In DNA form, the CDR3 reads TGTGCCATCAGGGCCGGGACAGGGCCGCCGAACACCGGGGAGCTGTTTTTT. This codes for CAIRAGTGPPNTGELFF.

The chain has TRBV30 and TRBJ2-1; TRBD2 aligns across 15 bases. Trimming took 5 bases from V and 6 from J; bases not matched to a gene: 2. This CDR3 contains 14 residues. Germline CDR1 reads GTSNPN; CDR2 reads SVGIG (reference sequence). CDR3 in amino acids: CAWGLAGGTNEQFF. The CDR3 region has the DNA TGTGCCTGGGGACTAGCGGGAGGGACCAATGAGCAGTTCTTC.

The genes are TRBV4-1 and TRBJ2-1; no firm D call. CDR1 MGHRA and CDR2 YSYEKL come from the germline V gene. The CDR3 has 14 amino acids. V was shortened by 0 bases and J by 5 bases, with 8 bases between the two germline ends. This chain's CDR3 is CASSQDGPHNEQFF. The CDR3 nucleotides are TGCGCCAGCAGCCAAGATGGGCCACACAATGAGCAGTTCTTC.

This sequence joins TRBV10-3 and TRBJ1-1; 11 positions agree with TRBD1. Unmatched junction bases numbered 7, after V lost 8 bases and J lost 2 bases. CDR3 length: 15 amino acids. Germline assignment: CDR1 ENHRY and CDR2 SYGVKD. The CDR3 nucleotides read TGTGCCATCGCACCGGGACAGGGGGGAAACACTGAAGCTTTCTTT. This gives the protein CAIAPGQGGNTEAFF.

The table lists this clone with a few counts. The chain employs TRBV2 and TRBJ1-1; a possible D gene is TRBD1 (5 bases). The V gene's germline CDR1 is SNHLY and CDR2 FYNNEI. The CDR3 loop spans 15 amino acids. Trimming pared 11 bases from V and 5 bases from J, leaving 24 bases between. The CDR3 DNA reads TGTGCCTACTTTAGGCAGCAGAAGGGGATAACTGAAGCTTTCTTT. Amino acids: CAYFRQQKGITEAFF.

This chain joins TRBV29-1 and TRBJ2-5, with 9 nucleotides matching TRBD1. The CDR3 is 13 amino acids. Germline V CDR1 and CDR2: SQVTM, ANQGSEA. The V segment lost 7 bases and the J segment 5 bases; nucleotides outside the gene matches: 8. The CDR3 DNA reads TGCAGCGAATACAGGGGGCAGGGGGAGACCCAGTACTTC. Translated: CSEYRGQGETQYF.

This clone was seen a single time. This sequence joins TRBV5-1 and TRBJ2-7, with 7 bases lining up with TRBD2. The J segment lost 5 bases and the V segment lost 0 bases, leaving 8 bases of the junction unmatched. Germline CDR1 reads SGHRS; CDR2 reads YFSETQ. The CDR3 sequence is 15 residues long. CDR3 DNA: TGCGCCAGCAGCTTGGCCGGCGGGAGTCCCAACGAGCAGTACTTC. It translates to CASSLAGGSPNEQYF.

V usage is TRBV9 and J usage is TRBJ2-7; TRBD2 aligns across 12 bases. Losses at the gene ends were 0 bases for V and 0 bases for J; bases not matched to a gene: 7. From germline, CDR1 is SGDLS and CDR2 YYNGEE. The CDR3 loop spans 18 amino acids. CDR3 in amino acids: CASSVASGRALGSYEQYF. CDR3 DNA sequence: TGTGCCAGCAGCGTAGCTAGCGGGAGGGCCCTTGGCTCCTACGAGCAGTACTTC.

The DNA for the CDR3 is TGTGCCAGCAGAATCGACAGGTTCTACGAGCAGTACTTC. Protein product: CASRIDRFYEQYF. This sequence joins TRBV2 and TRBJ2-7; D might be TRBD1 (6 bases). The V gene's germline CDR1 is SNHLY and CDR2 FYNNEI. This CDR3 comprises 13 residues. Trimming cost V 6 bases and J 3 bases, with 12 bases left between them. The full variable domain, in which reference TRBV2 and TRBJ2-7 provide the parts outside the CDR3, is EPEVTQTPSHQVTQMGQEVILRCVPISNHLYFYWYRQILGQKVEFLVSFYNNEISEKSEIFDDQFSVERPDGSNFTLKIRSTKLEDSAMYFCASRIDRFYEQYFGPGTRLTVT.

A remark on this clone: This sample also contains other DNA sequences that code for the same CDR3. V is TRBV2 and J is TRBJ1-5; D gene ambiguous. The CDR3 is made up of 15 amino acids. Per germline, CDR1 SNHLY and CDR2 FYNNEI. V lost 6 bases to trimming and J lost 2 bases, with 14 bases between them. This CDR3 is CASSDGGSRNQPQHF. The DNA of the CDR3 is TGTGCCAGCAGCGACGGAGGAAGTCGCAATCAGCCCCAGCATTTT.

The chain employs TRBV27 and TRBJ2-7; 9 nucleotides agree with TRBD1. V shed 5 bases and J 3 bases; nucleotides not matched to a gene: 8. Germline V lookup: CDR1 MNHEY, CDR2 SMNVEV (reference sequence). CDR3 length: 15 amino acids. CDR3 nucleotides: TGTGCCAGCAGTACCCCCGGGACAGGGTACTACGAGCAGTACTTC. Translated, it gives CASSTPGTGYYEQYF.